This T cell receptor (beta chain) was identified during a study of cytomegalovirus exposure and HLA in healthy donors. This clone appeared once. The primer mix had 60 Vbeta and 13 Jbeta primers. Only in-frame clones appear in the TCRdb table, and some are missing; sequencing was by immunoSEQ multiplex PCR. The sample shows roughly 140,000 clones, about four fifths of them seen only once. From germline, CDR1 is SNHLY and CDR2 FYNNEI. This CDR3 comprises 15 residues. Deletions cut 6 bases from V and 0 bases from J, with 11 bases between. This TCR was sampled from a man aged 30 to 45 in good health and CMV-seropositive. This chain joins TRBV2 and TRBJ1-4; D is uncertain. Sequenced sample: PBMCs. CDR3 amino acids: CASRDRGTTNEKLFF. The DNA for the CDR3 is TGTGCCAGCAGGGACCGAGGGACAACTAATGAAAAACTGTTTTTT.